This T cell receptor (beta chain) derives from a study of T-cell reconstitution after alpha-beta-depleted transplantation in children (dated by TCRdb to about 2016). Describing the broader study: The study quantitatively tracked T-cell immune reconstitution after TCRalphabeta/CD19-depleted allogeneic hematopoietic cell transplantation in children using TCR repertoire profiling. Here is what the overall study found, with its caveats: The apparently early recovery of alphabetaT-cell counts about two months after transplant reportedly depended on only several hundred rapidly expanded clones that came from non-depleted graft cells. Hyperexpanded clone frequencies declined over subsequent months; after one year, T-cell counts and TCRbeta diversity were mostly attributed to newly produced T cells. In some patients, the high TCRbeta diversity seen at day 60 was put down to recipient T cells and intrathymic progenitors that had survived conditioning.

The treatment or condition label on this specimen signifies: allogeneic hematopoietic cell transplantation with graft depleted of TCRalphabeta T cells and CD19 B cells. Transplant recipients were children who received TCRalphabeta/CD19-depleted allogeneic hematopoietic cell grafts. The CDR3 measures 14 amino acids from cysteine to phenylalanine. Here the CDR3 DNA is all that survives: 42 bases in frame from base 1. Trimming removed 3 bases from V and 3 bases from J, leaving 9 bases between the germline ends. This clonotype was seen a few times. Its antigen is currently not known. Within one base of it there is no much larger clone, and no base qualities were kept. Library prep was done by PCR. Sequencing used an Illumina HiSeq 2500. TCR library preparation used molecular barcoding, with unique molecular identifiers applied to normalize quantification of the TCRbeta repertoire. TCRdb trimmed public reads at Q25 via fastp, called clones via MiXCR and kept in-frame beta chains. Rows with one shared CDR3 protein collapse into an entry with the most common genes and DNA. The sample table shows some 180,000 distinct CDR3 sequences, and about 7% are seen once. About 5.9% of the sample is held by the ten biggest clonotypes.

The rearranged chain carries TRBV12-3 or TRBV12-4 and TRBJ1-5; TRBD1 is perhaps the D gene, given 6 matching bases. The sample here was PBMCs, taken before TCRalphabeta/CD19-depleted stem cell transplant. The TCR was taken from a boy between 2 and 10 years old with acute lymphoblastic leukemia, due to receive a stem cell transplant. The DNA reads TGTGCCAGCAGTTTGGGGGGCGACAATCAGCCCCAGCATTTT. This codes for CASSLGGDNQPQHF.